The entry below describes one T cell receptor (beta chain). The CDR3 consists of 13 residues. Germline V gene sequence: CDR1 MNHEY, CDR2 SMNVEV (reference sequence). Trimming pared 6 bases from V and 9 bases from J, leaving 15 bases between. The data stem from a study of blood T cell repertoires in COVID-19. The authors' processing: The assay estimated nucleated cells by amplifying reference gene primers. The protocol was immunoSEQ multiplex PCR, while the TCRdb copy is restricted to in-frame clones and leaves out a portion. The DNA was the basis for D and trimming; V, J and clone size are from that table. The sample has about 270,000 clones, 91% seen once; the top ten hold under 3%.

The source material was peripheral blood. The receptor was derived from a person aged 18 to 30 with COVID-19, enrolled during active disease. V is TRBV27 and J is TRBJ2-1; the D gene is possibly TRBD2 (5 bases). The CDR3 is CASRRVEGSEQFF. CDR3 DNA sequence: TGTGCCAGCAGGCGGGTAGAGGGCAGTGAGCAGTTCTTC.